This section outlines one T cell receptor (beta chain) sequence together with its context. Data came from immunoSEQ multiplex PCR; TCRdb stores just in-frame clones and leaves some out. The table includes 95,000 to 150,000 clones, roughly 75% detected once. This entry comes from a study of blood T cell repertoires in COVID-19. The sample consisted of peripheral blood. The receptor's source is a man aged 60-69 years with active or convalescent COVID-19.

The CDR3 DNA follows: TGCGCCAGCAGCGGAATTTCGGCGGGAGAGACCCAGTACTTC. Its protein product is CASSGISAGETQYF. This chain connects TRBV4-1 to TRBJ2-5, with D tentatively TRBD2 (5 bases). The V end lost 5 bases, the J end lost 4 bases, and 14 bases lay between the germline ends. CDR1 MGHRA and CDR2 YSYEKL come from the germline V gene. CDR3 size: 14 residues.